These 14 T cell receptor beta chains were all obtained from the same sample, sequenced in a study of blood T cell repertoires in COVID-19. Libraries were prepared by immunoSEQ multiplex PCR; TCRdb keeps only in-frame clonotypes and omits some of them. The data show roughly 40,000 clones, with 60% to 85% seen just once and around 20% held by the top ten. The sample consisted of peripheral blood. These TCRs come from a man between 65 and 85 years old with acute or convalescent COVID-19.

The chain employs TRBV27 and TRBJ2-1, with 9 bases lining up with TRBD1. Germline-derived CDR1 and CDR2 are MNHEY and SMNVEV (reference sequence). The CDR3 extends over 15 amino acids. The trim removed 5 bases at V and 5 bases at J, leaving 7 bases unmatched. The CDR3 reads CASSRGQGRNNEQFF. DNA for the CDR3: TGTGCCAGCAGTCGGGGACAGGGCCGAAACAATGAGCAGTTCTTC.

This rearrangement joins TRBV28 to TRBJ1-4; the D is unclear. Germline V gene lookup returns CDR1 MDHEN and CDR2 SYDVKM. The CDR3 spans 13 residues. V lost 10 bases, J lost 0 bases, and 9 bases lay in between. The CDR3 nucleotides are TGTGCCACCGAGCGTGCAACTAATGAAAAACTGTTTTTT. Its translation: CATERATNEKLFF.

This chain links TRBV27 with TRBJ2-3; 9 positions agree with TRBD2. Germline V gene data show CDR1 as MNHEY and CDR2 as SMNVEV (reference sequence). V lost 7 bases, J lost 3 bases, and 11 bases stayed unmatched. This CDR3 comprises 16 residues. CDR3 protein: CASKVGGRGRTDTQYF. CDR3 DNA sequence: TGTGCCAGCAAAGTGGGCGGGAGGGGACGGACAGATACGCAGTATTTT.

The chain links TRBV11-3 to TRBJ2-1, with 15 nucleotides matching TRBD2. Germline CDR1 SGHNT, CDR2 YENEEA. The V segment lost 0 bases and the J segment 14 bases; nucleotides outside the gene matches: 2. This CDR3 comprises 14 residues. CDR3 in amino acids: CASSLDRTSGREFF. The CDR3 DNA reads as TGTGCCAGCAGCTTAGACCGGACTAGCGGGAGGGAGTTCTTC.

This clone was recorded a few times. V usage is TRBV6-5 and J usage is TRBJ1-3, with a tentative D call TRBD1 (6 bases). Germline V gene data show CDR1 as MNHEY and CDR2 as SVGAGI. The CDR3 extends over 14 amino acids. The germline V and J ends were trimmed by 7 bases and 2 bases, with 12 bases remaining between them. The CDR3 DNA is TGTGCCAGCAACGAAGGGGGGGCTGGAAACACCATATATTTT. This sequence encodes CASNEGGAGNTIYF.

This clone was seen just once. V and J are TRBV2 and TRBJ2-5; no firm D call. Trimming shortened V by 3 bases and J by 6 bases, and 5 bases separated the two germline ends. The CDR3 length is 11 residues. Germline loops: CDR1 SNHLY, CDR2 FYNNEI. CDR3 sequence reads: CASSERQTQYF. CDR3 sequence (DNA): TGTGCCAGCAGTGAGCGGCAGACCCAGTACTTC.

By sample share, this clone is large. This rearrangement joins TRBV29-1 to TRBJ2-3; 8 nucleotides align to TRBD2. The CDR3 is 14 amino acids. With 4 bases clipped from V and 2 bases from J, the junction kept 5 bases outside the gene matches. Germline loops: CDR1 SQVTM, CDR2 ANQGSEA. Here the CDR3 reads CSVVARGATDTQYF. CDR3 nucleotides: TGCAGCGTTGTCGCGCGGGGGGCCACAGATACGCAGTATTTT.

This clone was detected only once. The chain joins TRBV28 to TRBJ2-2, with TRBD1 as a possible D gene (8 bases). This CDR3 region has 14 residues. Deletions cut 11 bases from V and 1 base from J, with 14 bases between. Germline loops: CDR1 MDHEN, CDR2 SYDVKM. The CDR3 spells CAGRGTGNTGELFF. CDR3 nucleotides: TGTGCCGGGAGGGGGACAGGGAACACCGGGGAGCTGTTTTTT.

The CDR3 nucleotides are TGTGCCAGCAGCCCCTCCTTCACCGGGGAGCTGTTTTTT. Translation gives CASSPSFTGELFF. V usage is TRBV3-1 (or the pseudogene TRBV3-2) and J usage is TRBJ2-2, with unresolved D. This CDR3 has 13 amino acids. Germline CDR1 LGHDT, CDR2 YNNKEL (reference sequence). The ends were cut back, 4 bases at V and 4 bases at J, with 7 bases in the middle.

CDR3 in DNA: TGTGCCAGCAGCTTAGATCAGGCTCGGGGCTACACCTTC. Its translation is CASSLDQARGYTF. The rearrangement joins TRBV11-2 to TRBJ1-2; the D is unclear. Germline CDR1 SGHAT, CDR2 FQNNGV. Trimming removed 0 bases at V and 8 bases at J, with 10 bases between. The CDR3 runs to 13 residues.

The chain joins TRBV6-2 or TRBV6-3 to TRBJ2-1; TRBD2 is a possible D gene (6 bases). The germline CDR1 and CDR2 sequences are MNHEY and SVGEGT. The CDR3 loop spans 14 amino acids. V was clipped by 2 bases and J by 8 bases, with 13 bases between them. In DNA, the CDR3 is TGTGCCAGCAGTTACGGGCGGGAAAGGGATGAGCAGTTCTTC. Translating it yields CASSYGRERDEQFF.

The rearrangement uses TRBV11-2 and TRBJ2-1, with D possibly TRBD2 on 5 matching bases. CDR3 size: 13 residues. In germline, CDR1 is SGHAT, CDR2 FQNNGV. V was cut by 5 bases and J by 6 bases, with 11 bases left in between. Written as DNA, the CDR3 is TGTGCCAGCAGCCCAAGCGGATTCAATGAGCAGTTCTTC. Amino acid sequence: CASSPSGFNEQFF.

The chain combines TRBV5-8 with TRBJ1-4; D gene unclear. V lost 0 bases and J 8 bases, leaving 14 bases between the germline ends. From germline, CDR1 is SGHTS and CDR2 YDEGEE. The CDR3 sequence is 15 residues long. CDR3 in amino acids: CASSLGLQGREKLFF. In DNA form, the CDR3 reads TGTGCCAGCAGCTTGGGTCTGCAAGGGAGGGAAAAACTGTTTTTT.

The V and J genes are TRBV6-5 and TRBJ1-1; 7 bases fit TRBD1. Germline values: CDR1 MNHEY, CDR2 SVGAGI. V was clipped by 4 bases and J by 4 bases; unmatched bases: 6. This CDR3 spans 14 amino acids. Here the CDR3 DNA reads TGTGCCAGCAGTTTATACAGGGGTGGCACTGAAGCTTTCTTT. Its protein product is CASSLYRGGTEAFF.